What follows are 17 T cell receptor beta chains derived from one specimen sequenced in a study of CD8+ T cells in alopecia areata. Following RNA extraction, reverse transcription yielded cDNA that acted as the sequencing template. TCRdb keeps only in-frame clones here, not all; method: immunoSEQ multiplex PCR. The sample lists approximately 300,000 clones, none appearing once, the ten largest making up more than 0.95%. Cutaneous lymph node cells were pooled, and they were sorted using CD4, CD8alpha, NKG2D, NKG2ACE and other markers. Specimen: CD4+ T cells sorted from a lymph node. Receptors originate from a C3H/HeJ mouse with alopecia areata. Mice of this strain are of MHC haplotype H2-k.

This clone has just a few counts. Genes here carry mouse names. The sequenced fragment ends 4 residues before the CDR3 boundary, so the rest is inferred from the germline J gene. The chain is built from TRBV13-1 and TRBJ2-4; 11 positions agree with TRBD2. J lost 0 bases, V lost 5 bases, and 5 bases had no gene match. The CDR3 is 16 amino acids. Germline assignment: CDR1 NSHNY and CDR2 SYGAGN. CDR3 residues: CASRPGLGVSQNTLYF. The CDR3 DNA, read in part, is TGTGCCAGCAGGCCGGGACTGGGGGTTAGTCAAAAC.

This clone was seen a few times. The genes are named according to mouse. Read data end 4 residues before the CDR3 end; the end is taken from the germline J gene. The same CDR3 also results from other DNA sequences found in this sample. The genes are TRBV5 and TRBJ2-2; 12 positions match TRBD2. V was pared by 4 bases and J by 1 base, with 1 base of the junction left unmatched. Germline V gene sequence: CDR1 LGHNA, CDR2 YNLKQL (reference sequence). The CDR3 contains 16 residues. The covered CDR3 bases are TGTGCCAGCAGCCTGGGACTGGGGGGAAACACCGGG. This codes for CASSLGLGGNTG. The whole CDR3 protein is CASSLGLGGNTGQLYF.

This clone has more than one count but fewer than ten. The gene names here belong to mouse. With the read ending 4 residues before the CDR3 end, the germline J gene is used to fill in that end. This chain links TRBV17 with TRBJ2-1; 9 bases match TRBD2. The V gene's germline CDR1 is MNHDT and CDR2 YYDKIL. With V trimmed by 2 bases and J by 3 bases, 5 bases remained unmatched. The CDR3 has 16 amino acids. The CDR3 here is CASSRLPGGGYAEQFF. Incomplete CDR3 DNA: TGTGCTAGCAGTAGACTTCCTGGGGGGGGCTATGCT.

Points on this clone: Gene names refer to mouse genes. The read comes to an end 4 residues before the CDR3 does, leaving the germline J gene to fill in the end. The chain joins TRBV19 to TRBJ2-2, with 7 bases identical to TRBD1. The germline gives CDR1 FNHDT, CDR2 SITEND (reference sequence). This CDR3 region has 15 residues. Trimming cost V 5 bases and J 0 bases; bases outside gene matches: 4. CDR3 amino acids: CASRSGTANTGQLYF. Partial CDR3 DNA: TGTGCCAGCAGATCCGGGACAGCAAACACCGGG.

For this clone: Gene names denote mouse genes. The read terminates 4 residues ahead of where the CDR3 ends, so the germline J gene completes it. The chain has TRBV13-2 and TRBJ2-1; D is possibly TRBD2 (6 bases). CDR3 length: 14 amino acids. Germline V CDR1 and CDR2: NNHNN, SYGAGS (reference sequence). The covered CDR3 bases are TGTGCCAGCGGTGATGAAACTGGGTGGGCT. Its protein is CASGDETGWA. The entire CDR3 reads CASGDETGWAEQFF.

Remarks on this clone: Gene names refer to mouse genes. The read falls 4 residues short of the CDR3 end, and the missing part is taken from the germline J gene. Other nucleotide sequences in the sample specify the same CDR3. The chain recombines TRBV1 with TRBJ2-1; TRBD1 might be the D (6 bases). Germline-derived CDR1 and CDR2 are NSQYPW and LRSPGD (reference sequence). This CDR3 region has 15 residues. Trimming stripped 4 bases from V and 1 base from J, with 11 bases between. CDR3 bases read: TGCACCTGCAGTGGTCCGGGACAAAACTATGCT. Translated: CTCSGPGQNYA. The entire CDR3 protein is CTCSGPGQNYAEQFF.

There are a few counts of this clone. Germline and genes: mouse. Read sequence stops 4 residues before the CDR3 end, and the germline J gene provides the missing end. V usage is TRBV1 and J usage is TRBJ2-5; D perhaps matches TRBD1 (5 bases). Per the germline V gene, CDR1 is NSQYPW and CDR2 is LRSPGD (reference sequence). Deletions cut 5 bases from V and 0 bases from J, with 12 bases between. The CDR3 extends over 15 amino acids. CDR3 bases read: TGCACCTGCAGTCCCCGGACAATTAACCAAGAC. Protein sequence: CTCSPRTINQD. The CDR3 in its entirety is CTCSPRTINQDTQYF.

This clone was seen ten or more times. Genes and germline are mouse. Read coverage stops 4 residues before the CDR3 terminus; the germline J gene supplies the remainder. The chain links TRBV17 to TRBJ2-2; TRBD2 is a possible D gene (7 bases). The CDR3 covers 16 residues. The V end lost 0 bases, the J end lost 0 bases, and 8 bases lay between the germline ends. Per germline, CDR1 MNHDT and CDR2 YYDKIL. This CDR3 reads CASSRDGGPNTGQLYF. Incomplete CDR3 DNA: TGTGCTAGCAGTAGAGATGGGGGGCCAAACACCGGG. The variable domain in full, with the rest retrieved from reference TRBV17 and TRBJ2-2, is DTTVKQNPRYKLARVGKPVNLICSQTMNHDTMYWYQKKPNQAPKLLLFYYDKILNREADTFEKFQSSRPNNSFCSLYIGSAGLEYSAMYLCASSRDGGPNTGQLYFGEGSKLTVL.

This clone turned up a few times. Genes and germline are mouse. The CDR3 end falls 3 residues outside the read, so it is completed with the germline J gene. V usage is TRBV5 and J usage is TRBJ1-6, with 10 bases that match TRBD1. TRBJ1-6 is recorded as an ORF, its role being uncertain. The CDR3 is made up of 16 amino acids. V trimming: 1 base; J trimming: 7 bases; junction bases outside the gene matches: 4. Germline-derived CDR1 and CDR2 are LGHNA and YNLKQL (reference sequence). CDR3 amino acids: CASSQGPGQGNSPLYF. CDR3 bases read: TGTGCCAGCAGCCAAGGACCGGGACAGGGGAATTCGCCC.

Comments on this clone: Each gene name is a mouse one. From the germline J gene comes the end of the CDR3, since the read stops 4 residues before it. The rearrangement joins TRBV1 to TRBJ2-7, with D tentatively TRBD1 (6 bases). The germline gives CDR1 NSQYPW, CDR2 LRSPGD (reference sequence). This CDR3 comprises 14 residues. The germline V and J ends were trimmed by 4 bases and 0 bases, with 10 bases remaining between them. The CDR3 loop reads CTCSGGTNSYEQYF. CDR3 DNA (partial): TGCACCTGCAGTGGCGGGACAAACTCCTAT. The entire variable domain, with the rest obtained from reference TRBV1 and TRBJ2-7, is as follows: VTLLEQNPRWRLVPRGQAVNLRCILKNSQYPWMSWYQQDLQKQLQWLFTLRSPGDKEVKSLPGADYLATRVTDTELRLQVANMSQGRTLYCTCSGGTNSYEQYFGPGTRLTVL.

This clone was picked up a small number of times. Gene names refer to mouse genes. The read ends 4 residues shy of where the CDR3 ends; the end is completed using the germline J gene. The gene calls are TRBV19 and TRBJ2-7, with a weak D call TRBD1 (7 bases). V shed 3 bases and J shed 0 bases, with 13 bases lying between them. This CDR3 has 15 residues. Germline lookup yields CDR1 FNHDT and CDR2 SITEND (reference sequence). The CDR3 loop is CASSKSGGSSYEQYF. The part of the CDR3 DNA that was read is TGTGCCAGCAGTAAATCAGGGGGGAGCTCCTAT.

Comment on this clone: Any gene name here is a mouse gene name. CDR3 sequence: CASSPDQDTQYF. The sequenced part of the CDR3 DNA is TGTGCCAGCAGTCCAGATCAAGAC. The rearrangement links TRBV13-1 to TRBJ2-5; D call uncertain. The read falls 4 residues short of the CDR3 end, and the missing part is taken from the germline J gene. This CDR3 is 12 amino acids long. Deletions cut 4 bases from V and 3 bases from J, with 6 bases between. Looked up from germline, CDR1 is NSHNY and CDR2 is SYGAGN.

This clone was counted a few times. Germline and genes: mouse. Sequencing ends 4 residues short of the CDR3 end; the germline J gene provides the rest. V usage is TRBV19 and J usage is TRBJ1-2; no definite D call. Germline values: CDR1 FNHDT, CDR2 SITEND (reference sequence). The CDR3 extends over 10 amino acids. The CDR3 reads CASSMGDYTF. The CDR3 bases that were read are TGTGCCAGCAGTATGGGC. Combining the CDR3 with reference TRBV19 and TRBJ1-2 gives the whole variable domain GGIITQTPKFLIGQEGQKLTLKCQQNFNHDTMYWYRQDSGKGLRLIYYSITENDLQKGDLSEGYDASREKKSSFSLTVTSAQKNEMAVFLCASSMGDYTFGSGTRLLVI.

This clone has only a few counts. The genes are named according to mouse. Incomplete CDR3 DNA: TGTGCCAGCAGCCACACAGGGGGCCAAGAC. Amino acid sequence: CASSHTGGQD. The whole CDR3 reads CASSHTGGQDTQYF. V gene TRBV5 combines with J gene TRBJ2-5, with 8 bases fitting TRBD1. The read ends 4 residues shy of where the CDR3 ends; the end is completed using the germline J gene. This CDR3 has 14 amino acids. Germline values: CDR1 LGHNA, CDR2 YNLKQL (reference sequence). Trimming took 3 bases from V and 2 from J; bases not matched to a gene: 1.

This clone was seen a handful of times. Any gene name here is a mouse gene name. The observed sequence ends 4 residues before the CDR3 terminus, with the missing tail filled in from the germline J gene. The chain links TRBV13-1 to TRBJ2-3; 8 bases match TRBD2. The length of the CDR3 is 15 residues. With V trimmed by 1 base and J by 1 base, 2 bases remained unmatched. Germline V lookup: CDR1 NSHNY, CDR2 SYGAGN. The CDR3 loop reads CASSDRGLGAETLYF. The sequenced part of the CDR3 DNA is TGTGCCAGCAGTGATAGGGGACTGGGTGCAGAA.

A remark on this clone: Gene and germline names: mouse. The read ends 3 residues before the CDR3 terminus; that terminus is restored from the germline J gene. The rearrangement links TRBV13-2 to TRBJ1-6; 7 bases agree with TRBD1. TRBJ1-6 is annotated as an ORF whose role is uncertain. With V trimmed by 0 bases and J by 7 bases, 4 bases remained unmatched. The CDR3 contains 15 residues. Looked up from germline, CDR1 is NNHNN and CDR2 is SYGAGS (reference sequence). CDR3 bases read: TGTGCCAGCGGTGATGCCCCAGGGGGGAATTCGCCC. It translates to CASGDAPGGNSP. The full CDR3 protein is CASGDAPGGNSPLYF.

This clone was observed many times. Here the gene names and germline are mouse. The read falls 4 residues short of the CDR3 end, and the missing part is taken from the germline J gene. At the DNA level, this CDR3 is encoded by other sequences in the same sample as well. The rearrangement uses TRBV13-1 and TRBJ2-3; D possibly corresponds to TRBD1 (6 bases). V dropped 5 bases and J dropped 3 bases, with 7 bases sitting between them. Per germline, CDR1 NSHNY and CDR2 SYGAGN. This CDR3 is 12 amino acids long. The sequenced CDR3 bases are TGTGCCAGCAGGGGGACAGCAGAA. Encoded protein: CASRGTAE. In full, the CDR3 is CASRGTAETLYF.